What follows is one TCR beta chain and its context. The CDR3 spans 18 residues. The sample is drawn from a study of blood T cell repertoires in COVID-19. Across the study: Researchers got acute and convalescent COVID-19 samples from the United States, Italy and Spain.

Assay: immunoSEQ multiplex PCR; the TCRdb copy retains only in-frame clones and omits some. The sample holds roughly 250,000 clones, roughly 87% seen once. The sequence was obtained from a man aged 55 to 70 who had recovered from COVID-19. The sequenced sample was peripheral blood. V usage is TRBV21-1 and J usage is TRBJ2-3; the table's D gene call, TRBD2, was not cross checked with the DNA. TRBV21-1 is listed as a pseudogene. This CDR3 is CASSKATPLAGEADTQYF. CDR3 DNA: TGTGCCAGCAGCAAAGCCACACCTCTAGCGGGAGAGGCAGATACGCAGTATTTT.